This T cell receptor (beta chain) was sequenced during a study of CD8 T cells in ankylosing spondylitis. Study results and limitations: Some of these motif variants have turned up before, in reports on reactive arthritis synovial fluid and blood. Seemingly characteristic of ankylosing spondylitis blood was a TCR beta motif consisting of under ten highly homologous variants. Matched synovial fluid from ankylosing spondylitis patients was reported to be enriched for disease-linked clones.

The sample holds many counts of this clonotype. The antigen remains undetermined. In making TCR beta libraries, quantitative 5'-RACE with molecular barcodes was used. MiXCR, applied by TCRdb to the 5' RACE reads, yields one record per CDR3 protein. Altogether roughly 91,000 distinct CDR3 sequences are present, roughly 8.3% being singletons, with the ten largest covering about 9.6%. The CDR3 is 15 residues long. V trimming: 2 bases; J trimming: 4 bases; junction bases outside the gene matches: 4. Germline CDR1 is SGHRS and CDR2 is YFSETQ. This receptor was identified in a male donor with ankylosing spondylitis or in good health (not recorded which). This chain joins TRBV5-1 and TRBJ2-2; 8 bases align to TRBD2. The sequencing sample was made of blood, either unsorted or a sorted T cell fraction (not recorded which). CDR3 loop: CASSLAGAATGELFF. For the CDR3, the DNA is TGCGCCAGCAGCTTAGCGGGAGCGGCCACCGGGGAGCTGTTTTTT. Variable domain in full (rest from reference TRBV5-1 and TRBJ2-2): KAGVTQTPRYLIKTRGQQVTLSCSPISGHRSVSWYQQTPGQGLQFLFEYFSETQRNKGNFPGRFSGRQFSNSRSEMNVSTLELGDSALYLCASSLAGAATGELFFGEGSRLTVL.